Sequencing of this T cell receptor (beta chain) was carried out in a study of T-cell memory formation after mild COVID-19. The V gene's germline CDR1 is MGHDK and CDR2 SYGVNS. With 4 bases removed from V and 7 bases from J, the gap between germline ends came to 10 bases. This CDR3 comprises 12 residues. UMIs and sample barcodes were carried by the TCR alpha and TCR beta cDNA libraries that 5'RACE produced using constant-segment primers. TCRdb fed the 5' RACE reads into MiXCR, producing one record per CDR3 protein. The sample lists hundreds of thousands of distinct CDR3 sequences, roughly 21% seen once, with approximately 8.4% in the top ten. Findings and caveats of the study: Among CD4+ contracting clones, most were CM and EM, and CD8+ ones EMRA.

As for this clonotype: Antigen: not known.

Material: PBMCs or a T cell subset sorted from them (not recorded which). This clonotype was sampled from an adult woman who had mild COVID-19 (a few samples of this study predate the infection). Cell type and time point are not known. The V call is TRBV25-1, the J call TRBJ1-1, with TRBD1 as a possible D gene (6 bases). In nucleotides, the CDR3 is TGTGCCAGCAGTGCAGGGGCGGGTGAAGCTTTCTTT. This sequence encodes CASSAGAGEAFF.